This TCR beta chain came from a study of control samples from healthy donors and cancer patients (dated by TCRdb to 2020 to 2022). Turning to this clone: Its antigen has not been determined. No quality values exist for individual bases; no much larger clone is one base distant.

Its CDR3 holds 12 amino acids, cysteine through phenylalanine. The retained sequence is limited to the CDR3, 36 bases, with the frame set at the first base. The V end loses 10 bases and the J end loses 14 bases, and a stretch of 18 bases separates them. The germline V gene (reference sequence) supplies CDR1 LNHDA and CDR2 SQIVND. The library was produced with the immunoSEQ multiplex PCR assay. Not all clones reach the TCRdb copy of this immuneACCESS table, which keeps in-frame sequences only. Checked studies attribute under half of the gap to unresolved V genes and leave the rest unexplained. The sample yields approximately 180,000 clones; around 90% were counted once. Of the sample, 2% is held by the ten largest clones.

The chain employs TRBV19 and TRBJ1-6; TRBD1 is perhaps the D gene, given 5 matching bases. This TCR was sampled from a woman between 35 and 50 years old in good health. The specimen sequenced was blood. The CDR3 region reads CATSGVLRSLHF. In nucleotides, the sequence is TGTGCCACCTCGGGGGTGCTGAGGTCCCTCCACTTT.